This is a list of T cell receptor beta chains from one sample in a study of blood T cell repertoires in COVID-19. Profiled with immunoSEQ multiplex PCR; TCRdb holds only in-frame clones, not every one. The table includes about 430,000 clones, approximately 90% detected once. Sequences were obtained from PBMCs or T cells enriched from blood (not recorded which). These receptors came from a woman under 30 who had been exposed to COVID-19. Each CDR3 is given with its conserved first and last residue. A D gene is named only where the DNA matches it firmly. The size field is filled for only some rows; it gives once, few, many or a size class.

TRBJ2-2,TRBV9,.,.,TGTGCCAGCAGCGTAGGACTATCCCCCGGGGAGCTGTTTTTT,CASSVGLSPGELFF
TRBJ2-5,TRBV18,TRBD2,.,TGTGCCAGCAAACGGACTAGAGGTGTCGAAGAGACCCAGTACTTC,CASKRTRGVEETQYF
TRBJ1-2,TRBV28,.,.,TGTGCCAGCAGTTTGAGGGAGTTAGGCTATGGCTACACCTTC,CASSLRELGYGYTF
TRBJ2-2,TRBV2,.,.,TGTGCCAGCAGAAGAGAGCACGCGAACACCGGGGAGCTGTTTTTT,CASRREHANTGELFF
TRBJ1-3,TRBV28,TRBD1,.,TGTGCCAGCAGTTCCCCGGCAGGGGGGTCTGGAAACACCATATATTTT,CASSSPAGGSGNTIYF
TRBJ2-7,TRBV5-4,.,.,TGTGCCAGCAGCTTGAGCAACTACGAGCAGTACTTC,CASSLSNYEQYF
TRBJ1-1,TRBV4-3,.,few,TGCGCCAGCAGCCAAGATGGTGGGGCCTATGAAGCTTTCTTT,CASSQDGGAYEAFF
TRBJ2-1,TRBV7-3,.,.,TGTGCCAGCAGCTTGGGGGGGCTCAATGAGCAGTTCTTC,CASSLGGLNEQFF
TRBJ2-3,TRBV19,.,.,TGTGCCAGTACCCCTACAGAGAGCACAGATACGCAGTATTTT,CASTPTESTDTQYF
TRBJ1-2,TRBV28,TRBD1,.,TGTGCCAGCAGTTTGTCCAGGGGGAGGAACTATGGCTACACCTTC,CASSLSRGRNYGYTF
TRBJ2-7,TRBV13,.,.,TGTGCCAGCAGCTTAGCACTAGGCGAGCAGTACTTC,CASSLALGEQYF
TRBJ2-5,TRBV14,TRBD2,.,TGTGCCAGCAGCCAAGATAGTCCTAGCGGGTTGTCGGAGACCCAGTACTTC,CASSQDSPSGLSETQYF
TRBJ2-1,TRBV5-6,TRBD1,.,TGTGCCAGCAGCTCCGCAGGGGGCGGCGAGCAGTTCTTC,CASSSAGGGEQFF
TRBJ1-6,TRBV2,.,.,TGTGCCAGCAGTACAGAAACCTCACCCCTCCACTTT,CASSTETSPLHF
TRBJ2-4,TRBV28,.,.,TGTGCCAGCAGCTTCTCGGGCAGGGCTCCGTACTTC,CASSFSGRAPYF
TRBJ2-7,TRBV19,TRBD1,.,TGTGCCAGTAGTCTCTCACCGGGACAGGGGAATGAGGGGACCTACGAGCAGTACTTC,CASSLSPGQGNEGTYEQYF
TRBJ2-2,TRBV4-1,TRBD2,.,TGCGCCAGCAGCCAGTTGATAGCGGGAGTGTGGACCGGGGAGCTGTTTTTT,CASSQLIAGVWTGELFF
TRBJ2-7,TRBV16,TRBD2,once,TGTGCCAGCAGCCAATCGTTGGGACTAGCGGGAGGGCTCCACGAGCAGTACTTC,CASSQSLGLAGGLHEQYF